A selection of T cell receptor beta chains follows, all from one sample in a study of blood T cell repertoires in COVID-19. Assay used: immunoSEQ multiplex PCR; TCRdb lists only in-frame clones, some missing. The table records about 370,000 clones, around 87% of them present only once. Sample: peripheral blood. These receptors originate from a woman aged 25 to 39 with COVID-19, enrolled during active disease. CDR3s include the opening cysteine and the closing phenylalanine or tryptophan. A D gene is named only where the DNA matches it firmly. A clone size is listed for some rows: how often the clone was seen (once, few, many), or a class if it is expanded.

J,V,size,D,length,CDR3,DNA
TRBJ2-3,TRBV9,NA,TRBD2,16,CASSGGGARGTDTQYF,TGTGCCAGCAGCGGGGGGGGAGCACGCGGCACAGATACGCAGTATTTT
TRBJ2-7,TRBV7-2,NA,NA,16,CASSVSVATDYYEQYF,TGTGCCAGCTCCGTATCGGTAGCGACCGATTACTACGAGCAGTACTTC
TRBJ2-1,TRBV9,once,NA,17,CASSARWDSSSYNEQFF,TGTGCCAGCAGCGCCCGCTGGGACTCCTCCTCCTACAATGAGCAGTTCTTC
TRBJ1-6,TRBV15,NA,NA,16,CATSVGLQANNSPLHF,TGTGCCACCAGCGTTGGGCTACAGGCTAATAATTCACCCCTCCACTTT
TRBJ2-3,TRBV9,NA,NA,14,CASSISGDTDTQYF,TGTGCCAGCAGCATTAGCGGCGACACAGATACGCAGTATTTT
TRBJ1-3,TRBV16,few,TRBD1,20,CASSLLPGQGQTSSGNTIYF,TGTGCCAGCAGCCTCCTTCCGGGACAGGGGCAGACATCCTCTGGAAACACCATATATTTT
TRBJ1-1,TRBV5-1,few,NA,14,CASSLDRMNTEAFF,TGCGCCAGCAGCTTAGACAGGATGAACACTGAAGCTTTCTTT
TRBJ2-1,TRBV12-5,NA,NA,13,CASGLGVAGEQFF,TGTGCTAGTGGTCTGGGAGTAGCCGGTGAGCAGTTCTTC
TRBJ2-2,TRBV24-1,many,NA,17,CATSDLGGPLNTGELFF,TGTGCCACCAGTGATTTGGGAGGCCCTTTAAACACCGGGGAGCTGTTTTTT
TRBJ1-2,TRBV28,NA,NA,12,CASSPRAYGYTF,TGTGCCAGCAGTCCGCGCGCCTATGGCTACACCTTC
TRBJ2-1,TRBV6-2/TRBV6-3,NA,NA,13,CASSFGQRNEQFF,TGTGCCAGCAGTTTCGGACAACGCAATGAGCAGTTCTTC
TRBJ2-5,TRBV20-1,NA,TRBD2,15,CSASDSGRVAKTQYF,TGCAGTGCTAGTGATAGCGGGAGAGTCGCGAAGACCCAGTACTTC
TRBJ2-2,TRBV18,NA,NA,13,CASSQGNTGELFF,TGTGCCAGCTCGCAGGGGAACACCGGGGAGCTGTTTTTT
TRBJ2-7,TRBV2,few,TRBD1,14,CASREQGSSYEQYF,TGTGCCAGCAGAGAACAGGGGAGCTCCTACGAGCAGTACTTC
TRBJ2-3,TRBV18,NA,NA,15,CASSPETGITDTQYF,TGTGCCAGCTCACCTGAGACGGGAATCACAGATACGCAGTATTTT
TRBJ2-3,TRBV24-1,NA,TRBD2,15,CATSDRAGSTDTQYF,TGTGCCACCAGTGATCGAGCGGGGAGCACAGATACGCAGTATTTT
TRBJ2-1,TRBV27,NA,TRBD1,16,CASSPTTGGVNNEQFF,TGTGCCAGCAGTCCCACGACAGGGGGCGTGAACAATGAGCAGTTCTTC
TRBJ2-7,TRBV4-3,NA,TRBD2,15,CASSQSWGGVYEQYF,TGCGCCAGCAGCCAATCATGGGGAGGGGTCTACGAGCAGTACTTC
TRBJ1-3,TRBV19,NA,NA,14,CASSRTGSGNTIYF,TGTGCCAGTAGTAGGACTGGCTCTGGAAACACCATATATTTT
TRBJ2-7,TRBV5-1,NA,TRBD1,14,CASSAGTGVHEQYF,TGCGCCAGCAGCGCCGGGACAGGGGTCCACGAGCAGTACTTC